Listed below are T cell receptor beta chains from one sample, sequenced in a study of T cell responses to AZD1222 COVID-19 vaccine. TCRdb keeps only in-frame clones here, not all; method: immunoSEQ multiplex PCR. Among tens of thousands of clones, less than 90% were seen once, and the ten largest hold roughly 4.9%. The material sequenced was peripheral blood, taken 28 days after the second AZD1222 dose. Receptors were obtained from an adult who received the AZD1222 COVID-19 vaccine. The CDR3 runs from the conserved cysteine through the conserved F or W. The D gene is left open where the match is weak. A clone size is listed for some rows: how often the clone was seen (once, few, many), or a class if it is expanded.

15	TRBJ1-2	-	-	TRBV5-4	CASSLDGGAGYGYTF	TGTGCCAGCAGCTTGGACGGGGGCGCGGGCTATGGCTACACCTTC
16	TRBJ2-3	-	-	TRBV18	CASSPLGAGRTDTQYF	TGTGCCAGCTCACCCCTGGGTGCGGGACGCACAGATACGCAGTATTTT
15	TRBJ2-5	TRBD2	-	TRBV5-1	CASSPVAGPVETQYF	TGCGCCAGCAGCCCTGTAGCGGGGCCGGTGGAGACCCAGTACTTC
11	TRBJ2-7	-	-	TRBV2	CASMGGYEQYF	TGTGCCAGCATGGGGGGCTACGAGCAGTACTTC
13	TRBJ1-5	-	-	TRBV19	CASSSTSNQPQHF	TGTGCCAGTAGTTCAACTAGCAATCAGCCCCAGCATTTT
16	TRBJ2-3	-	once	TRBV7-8	CASSLVVIGLTDTQYF	TGTGCCAGCAGCTTAGTAGTAATAGGCCTAACAGATACGCAGTATTTT
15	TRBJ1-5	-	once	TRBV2	CASSDDGGPNQPQHF	TGTGCCAGCAGTGACGACGGCGGCCCTAATCAGCCCCAGCATTTT
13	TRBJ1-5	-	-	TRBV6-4	CASSEKENLAQHF	TGTGCCAGCAGTGAAAAAGAAAATCTGGCCCAGCATTTT
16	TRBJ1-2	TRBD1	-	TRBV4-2	CASNGYGQEINYGYTF	TGTGCCAGCAACGGGTACGGACAGGAAATTAACTATGGCTACACCTTC
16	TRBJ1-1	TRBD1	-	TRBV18	CASSPPGQYMNTEAFF	TGTGCCAGCTCACCACCGGGACAGTACATGAACACTGAAGCTTTCTTT
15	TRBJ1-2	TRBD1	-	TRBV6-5	CASSSFRDRGYGYTF	TGTGCCAGCAGCTCGTTTCGGGACAGGGGTTATGGCTACACCTTC
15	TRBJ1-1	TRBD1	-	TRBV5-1	CASSIQGSWDTEAFF	TGCGCCAGCAGCATACAGGGGTCGTGGGACACTGAAGCTTTCTTT
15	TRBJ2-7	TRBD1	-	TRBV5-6	CASSLAPGQGAGQYF	TGTGCCAGCAGCTTGGCCCCGGGACAGGGGGCCGGGCAGTACTTC
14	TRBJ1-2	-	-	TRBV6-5	CASSYNRLNYGYTF	TGTGCCAGCAGTTACAACAGACTCAACTATGGCTACACCTTC
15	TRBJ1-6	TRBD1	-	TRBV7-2	CASSSGTGVNSPLHF	TGTGCCAGCAGCTCGGGGACAGGGGTTAATTCACCCCTCCACTTT
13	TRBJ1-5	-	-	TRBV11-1	CASSPAGGQPQHF	TGTGCCAGCAGCCCCGCTGGGGGGCAGCCCCAGCATTTT
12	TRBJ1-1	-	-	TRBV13	CASSLVKTEAFF	TGTGCCAGCAGCTTAGTAAAGACTGAAGCTTTCTTT
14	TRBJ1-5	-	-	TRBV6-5	CASSRGGSNQPQHF	TGTGCCAGCAGCCGGGGGGGTAGCAATCAGCCCCAGCATTTT
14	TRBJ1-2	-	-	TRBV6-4	CASSDLRGYRGYTF	TGTGCCAGCAGTGACCTAAGAGGTTATAGGGGCTACACCTTC
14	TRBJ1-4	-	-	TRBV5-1	CASSAQTNNEKLFF	TGCGCCAGCTCCGCACAGACTAATAATGAAAAACTGTTTTTT
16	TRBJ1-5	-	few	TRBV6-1	CASSEQQSAGNQPQHF	TGTGCCAGCAGTGAACAACAAAGTGCGGGCAATCAGCCCCAGCATTTT
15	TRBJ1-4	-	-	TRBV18	CASSPPGVKREKLFF	TGTGCCAGCTCACCACCAGGAGTGAAGAGGGAAAAACTGTTTTTT
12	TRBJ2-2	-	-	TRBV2	CASSVRIWELFF	TGTGCCAGCAGTGTCAGGATCTGGGAGCTGTTTTTT
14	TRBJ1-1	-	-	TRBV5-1	CASSGGQPNTEAFF	TGCGCCAGCAGCGGGGGACAACCGAACACTGAAGCTTTCTTT
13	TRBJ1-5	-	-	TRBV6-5	CASSDSVQEPQHF	TGTGCCAGCAGTGACTCGGTACAGGAGCCCCAGCATTTT
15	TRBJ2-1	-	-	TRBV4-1	CASSAGTQAYNEQFF	TGCGCCAGCAGCGCCGGGACACAGGCCTACAATGAGCAGTTCTTC
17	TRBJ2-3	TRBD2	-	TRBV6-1	CASSKGTSGGTTDTQYF	TGTGCCAGCAGTAAAGGGACTAGCGGGGGAACCACAGATACGCAGTATTTT
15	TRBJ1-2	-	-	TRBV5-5	CASTTGQKVNYGYTF	TGTGCCAGCACCACAGGACAGAAAGTTAACTATGGCTACACCTTC
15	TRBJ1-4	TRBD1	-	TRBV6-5	CASSWQGQGLEDLFF	TGTGCCAGCAGTTGGCAGGGACAGGGATTAGAGGATCTGTTTTTT
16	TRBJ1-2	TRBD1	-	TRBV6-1	CASSQVPGQGNYGYTF	TGTGCCAGCAGTCAAGTCCCGGGACAGGGGAACTATGGCTACACCTTC
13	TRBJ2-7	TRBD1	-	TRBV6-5	CATARTGKEEQYF	TGTGCCACCGCCAGGACAGGGAAGGAAGAGCAGTACTTC
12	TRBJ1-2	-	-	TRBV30	CAWSTPPDGYTF	TGTGCCTGGAGCACCCCCCCAGATGGCTACACCTTC
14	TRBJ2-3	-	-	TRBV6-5	CASRLGGGADTQYF	TGTGCCAGCAGGCTCGGGGGTGGAGCAGATACGCAGTATTTT
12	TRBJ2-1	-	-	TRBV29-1	CSVEDRYNEQFF	TGCAGCGTTGAAGATCGGTACAATGAGCAGTTCTTC
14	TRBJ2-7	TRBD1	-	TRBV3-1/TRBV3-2	CASGRDRLTYEQYF	TGTGCCAGCGGACGGGACAGGCTCACCTACGAGCAGTACTTC
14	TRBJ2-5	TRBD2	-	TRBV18	CASRGEDHQETQYF	TGTGCCAGCCGGGGGGAGGACCATCAAGAGACCCAGTACTTC
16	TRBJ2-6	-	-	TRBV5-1	CASSSSVLSGANVLTF	TGCGCCAGCAGCTCGTCAGTCCTATCTGGGGCCAACGTCCTGACTTTC
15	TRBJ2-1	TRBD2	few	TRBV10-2	CASSDILAGLNEQFF	TGCGCCAGCAGTGATATCCTAGCGGGGTTAAATGAGCAGTTCTTC
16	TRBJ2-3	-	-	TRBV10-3	CAISDRGTSRGDTQYF	TGTGCCATCAGTGACCGCGGGACTTCACGAGGGGATACGCAGTATTTT
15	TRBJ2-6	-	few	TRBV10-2	CASREDSSGANVLTF	TGCGCCAGCCGTGAGGACAGCTCTGGGGCCAACGTCCTGACTTTC
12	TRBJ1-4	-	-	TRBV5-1	CASQGSNEKLFF	TGCGCGTCCCAAGGGTCTAATGAAAAACTGTTTTTT
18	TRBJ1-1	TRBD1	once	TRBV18	CASSPPGTGGRMNTEAFF	TGTGCCAGCTCACCACCAGGGACAGGGGGCAGAATGAACACTGAAGCTTTCTTT
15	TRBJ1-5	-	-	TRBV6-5	CASMNPSAHNQPQHF	TGTGCCAGCATGAATCCGTCGGCACACAATCAGCCCCAGCATTTT
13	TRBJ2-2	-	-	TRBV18	CASSPGTPGELFF	TGTGCCAGCTCACCCGGGACACCCGGGGAGCTGTTTTTT
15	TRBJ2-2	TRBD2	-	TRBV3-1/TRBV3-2	CASSQGAGRTGELFF	TGTGCCAGCAGCCAGGGAGCGGGGCGGACCGGGGAGCTGTTTTTT